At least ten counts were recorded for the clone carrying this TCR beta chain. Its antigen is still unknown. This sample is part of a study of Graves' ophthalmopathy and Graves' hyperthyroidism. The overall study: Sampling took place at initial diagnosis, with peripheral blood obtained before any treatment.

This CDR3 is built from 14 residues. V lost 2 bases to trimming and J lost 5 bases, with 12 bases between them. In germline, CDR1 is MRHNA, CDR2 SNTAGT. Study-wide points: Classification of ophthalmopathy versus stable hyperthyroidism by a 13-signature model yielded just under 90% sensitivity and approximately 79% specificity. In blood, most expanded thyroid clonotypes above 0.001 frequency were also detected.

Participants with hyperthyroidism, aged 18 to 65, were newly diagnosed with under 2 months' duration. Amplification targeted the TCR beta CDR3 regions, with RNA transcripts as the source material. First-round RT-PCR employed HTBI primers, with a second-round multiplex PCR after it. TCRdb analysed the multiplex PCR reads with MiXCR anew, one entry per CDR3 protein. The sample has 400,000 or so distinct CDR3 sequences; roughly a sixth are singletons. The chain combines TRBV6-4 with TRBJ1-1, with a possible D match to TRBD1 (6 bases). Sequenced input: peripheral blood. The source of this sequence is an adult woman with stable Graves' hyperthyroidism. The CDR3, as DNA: TGTGCCAGCAGTGACGGCGAGGGGGGGACTGAAGCTTTCTTT. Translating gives CASSDGEGGTEAFF.